This entry concerns a single T cell receptor beta chain. The antigen remains undetermined. Genomic DNA constituted the template upon which TCR beta VDJ and CDR3 profiling was performed. Each CDR3 protein is one row after TCRdb ran MiXCR on the reads. The table records 150,000 or so distinct CDR3 sequences, roughly 43% of them present only once. Patients who underwent sequencing had shown CD8+CD57+ cell expansion by flow cytometry. Each of the patients presented with severe acquired aplastic anemia. Among the patients, none had received any therapy at the time of blood sampling. This sample is drawn from a study of CD8+CD57+ T cells in acquired aplastic anemia. Study-wide findings and caveats: Comparison of patients with controls identified 25 to 35 shared CD8+ CDR3 sequences.

This CDR3 comprises 14 residues. V was shortened by 3 bases and J by 2 bases, with 11 bases between the two germline ends. The germline V gene has CDR1 WNHNN and CDR2 SYGVQD (reference sequence). The sample taken for sequencing was sorted CD4+, CD8+, or CD8+CD57+ T cells (not recorded which) from PBMCs. The chain links TRBV10-1 to TRBJ2-7; D is uncertain. This sequence was found in a human donor with aplastic anemia. The CDR3 region has the DNA TGCGCCAGCAGTGAAGGTGGGATCCCCTACGAGCAGTACTTC. It encodes CASSEGGIPYEQYF.